These T cell receptor beta chains were read from a single sample in a study of blood T cell repertoires in COVID-19. Sequencing used immunoSEQ multiplex PCR; TCRdb keeps in-frame clones, though not all of them. The table records around 290,000 clones, roughly 89% of them present only once. The sequenced sample was PBMCs or T cells enriched from blood (not recorded which). Receptors originate from a woman aged 40 to 50 who had recovered from COVID-19. Both conserved end residues are part of each CDR3. A D gene is named only where the DNA matches it firmly. Clone sizes are given selectively: once, few, many, or a class where the clone is expanded.

CDR3nt: TGCAGCGTCAAGAAGCTAATGGTGAACACTGAAGCTTTCTTT
CDR3aa: CSVKKLMVNTEAFF
abundance: NA
d_gene: NA
v_gene: TRBV29-1
j_gene: TRBJ1-1

CDR3nt: TGTGCCAGCAGTGACGACCGGACAGGTCGAGCACGGCCGGCACCCCTCCACTTT
CDR3aa: CASSDDRTGRARPAPLHF
abundance: once
d_gene: TRBD1
v_gene: TRBV6-1
j_gene: TRBJ1-6

CDR3nt: TGTGCCAGCAGAGCGGGACAGGATAATTCACCCCTCCACTTT
CDR3aa: CASRAGQDNSPLHF
abundance: once
d_gene: TRBD1
v_gene: TRBV6-5
j_gene: TRBJ1-6

CDR3nt: TGTGCCAGCAGCTTAGGAACAGGGGGCTACGAAAAACTGTTTTTT
CDR3aa: CASSLGTGGYEKLFF
abundance: NA
d_gene: TRBD1
v_gene: TRBV7-2
j_gene: TRBJ1-4

CDR3nt: TGTGCAAGTCGCTTAGCGAGACAGGGACAAAATAGCAATCAGCCCCAGCATTTT
CDR3aa: CASRLARQGQNSNQPQHF
abundance: NA
d_gene: NA
v_gene: TRBV12-2
j_gene: TRBJ1-5

CDR3nt: TGCGCCAGCAGTGGACAGGGGACCACAGATACGCAGTATTTT
CDR3aa: CASSGQGTTDTQYF
abundance: NA
d_gene: TRBD1
v_gene: TRBV10-1
j_gene: TRBJ2-3

CDR3nt: TGCGCCAGCAGCTTGGGGGCTAGCGCTCCCGGGGAGCTGTTTTTT
CDR3aa: CASSLGASAPGELFF
abundance: NA
d_gene: NA
v_gene: TRBV5-1
j_gene: TRBJ2-2

CDR3nt: TGTGCCAGCACCTTAGCGACGAGTTCCTCTGGAAACACCATATATTTT
CDR3aa: CASTLATSSSGNTIYF
abundance: once
d_gene: NA
v_gene: TRBV5-5
j_gene: TRBJ1-3

CDR3nt: TGCAGCGTGCTAGCGACAGCGTCACATGGCTACACCTTC
CDR3aa: CSVLATASHGYTF
abundance: once
d_gene: NA
v_gene: TRBV29-1
j_gene: TRBJ1-2

CDR3nt: TGCGCCAGCAGCTTGGCCGACAGGGGCAATTCACCCCTCCACTTT
CDR3aa: CASSLADRGNSPLHF
abundance: NA
d_gene: TRBD1
v_gene: TRBV5-1
j_gene: TRBJ1-6

CDR3nt: TGCGCCAGCAGCCAAGATCGGGCTGGGACATCTGCTGAAGCTTTCTTT
CDR3aa: CASSQDRAGTSAEAFF
abundance: NA
d_gene: NA
v_gene: TRBV4-1
j_gene: TRBJ1-1

CDR3nt: TGTGCCAGCAGCTTTTACAGAATGGCAGATACGCAGTATTTT
CDR3aa: CASSFYRMADTQYF
abundance: NA
d_gene: NA
v_gene: TRBV7-2
j_gene: TRBJ2-3

CDR3nt: TGTGCCTCACAAGCGGCGGGACAGATCCCTTTACCCCTCCACTTT
CDR3aa: CASQAAGQIPLPLHF
abundance: NA
d_gene: TRBD1
v_gene: TRBV9
j_gene: TRBJ1-6

CDR3nt: TGTGCCAGCGCAGCCGCTTGGGGCCCCGCCTACGAGCAGTACTTC
CDR3aa: CASAAAWGPAYEQYF
abundance: NA
d_gene: NA
v_gene: TRBV3-1/TRBV3-2
j_gene: TRBJ2-7

CDR3nt: TGTGCCAGCAGCCTAATGGGAGCGATCAATCAGCCCCAGCATTTT
CDR3aa: CASSLMGAINQPQHF
abundance: NA
d_gene: NA
v_gene: TRBV4-2
j_gene: TRBJ1-5

CDR3nt: TGTGCCAGCAGAAAGACAGGTCCGAACACTGAAGCTTTCTTT
CDR3aa: CASRKTGPNTEAFF
abundance: NA
d_gene: NA
v_gene: TRBV3-1/TRBV3-2
j_gene: TRBJ1-1

CDR3nt: TGTGCCAGCAGCTTAGAACAAGGGGAACTCCTCCACTTC
CDR3aa: CASSLEQGELLHF
abundance: NA
d_gene: NA
v_gene: TRBV7-9
j_gene: TRBJ2-7

CDR3nt: TGTGCCATCAGTGAGTTCCTGAACATTGAGACCCAGTACTTC
CDR3aa: CAISEFLNIETQYF
abundance: once
d_gene: NA
v_gene: TRBV10-3
j_gene: TRBJ2-5

CDR3nt: TGCGCCAGCAGTGAGTCGAAGGGACTAGCTTCCTACGAGCAGTACTTC
CDR3aa: CASSESKGLASYEQYF
abundance: NA
d_gene: TRBD2
v_gene: TRBV10-1
j_gene: TRBJ2-7

CDR3nt: TGTGCCAGCAGGCTATCGGGACAGTTACTCGCTGAAGCTTTCTTT
CDR3aa: CASRLSGQLLAEAFF
abundance: NA
d_gene: TRBD1
v_gene: TRBV2
j_gene: TRBJ1-1

CDR3nt: TGCAGTGCTAGTTCCGGGTTAAACACTGAAGCTTTCTTT
CDR3aa: CSASSGLNTEAFF
abundance: NA
d_gene: NA
v_gene: TRBV20-1
j_gene: TRBJ1-1

CDR3nt: TGTGCCAGCAGTGAAACCAGTTCCCCTGAAGCTTTCTTT
CDR3aa: CASSETSSPEAFF
abundance: NA
d_gene: NA
v_gene: TRBV2
j_gene: TRBJ1-1

CDR3nt: TGTGCCAGCAGCCAAGCCGGACAGGGAAACCCCACGCAGTACTTC
CDR3aa: CASSQAGQGNPTQYF
abundance: NA
d_gene: TRBD1
v_gene: TRBV14
j_gene: TRBJ2-7

CDR3nt: TGTGCCAGCAGTTTTACTTACGAGCAGTACTTC
CDR3aa: CASSFTYEQYF
abundance: NA
d_gene: NA
v_gene: TRBV12-3/TRBV12-4
j_gene: TRBJ2-7

CDR3nt: TGCGCCAGCAGTACTAGTCCCAGTGGCCACAATGAGCAGTTCTTC
CDR3aa: CASSTSPSGHNEQFF
abundance: NA
d_gene: NA
v_gene: TRBV10-1
j_gene: TRBJ2-1

CDR3nt: TGCAGCGTTGAAGGAGGGCGGGAGACTCTGAACGAGCAGTACTTC
CDR3aa: CSVEGGRETLNEQYF
abundance: NA
d_gene: TRBD2
v_gene: TRBV29-1
j_gene: TRBJ2-7

CDR3nt: TGTGCCAGCAGCTTAACGGGGGGGAATAGCCCTGAAGCTTTCTTT
CDR3aa: CASSLTGGNSPEAFF
abundance: NA
d_gene: NA
v_gene: TRBV7-3
j_gene: TRBJ1-1

CDR3nt: TGTGCCAGCTCACCAGAACAGGGGGGATCACCCCTCCACTTT
CDR3aa: CASSPEQGGSPLHF
abundance: once
d_gene: TRBD1
v_gene: TRBV18
j_gene: TRBJ1-6

CDR3nt: TGTGCCAGCTCACCAGGTCGACGGACAGGGCAAGAGCAGTACTTC
CDR3aa: CASSPGRRTGQEQYF
abundance: NA
d_gene: TRBD1
v_gene: TRBV18
j_gene: TRBJ2-7

CDR3nt: TGTGCCAGCAGGGAGGACGGTAGCACAGATACGCAGTATTTT
CDR3aa: CASREDGSTDTQYF
abundance: NA
d_gene: NA
v_gene: TRBV5-4
j_gene: TRBJ2-3

CDR3nt: TGTGCCAGCAGTGAAACGGCAGGGGGCTTTCAAGAGACCCAGTACTTC
CDR3aa: CASSETAGGFQETQYF
abundance: once
d_gene: TRBD1
v_gene: TRBV2
j_gene: TRBJ2-5

CDR3nt: TGTGCTAGTGGTTTGGATTCAGGGGCCTCTTTTGGCTACACCTTC
CDR3aa: CASGLDSGASFGYTF
abundance: few
d_gene: NA
v_gene: TRBV12-5
j_gene: TRBJ1-2

CDR3nt: TGCGCCAGCAGCTTGGGTACAGGGGGCTCTGGAAACACCATATATTTT
CDR3aa: CASSLGTGGSGNTIYF
abundance: NA
d_gene: TRBD1
v_gene: TRBV5-1
j_gene: TRBJ1-3

CDR3nt: TGCGCCAGCAGCTTGGGGGACAGGTCGGGTGGCTACACCTTC
CDR3aa: CASSLGDRSGGYTF
abundance: NA
d_gene: TRBD1
v_gene: TRBV5-1
j_gene: TRBJ1-2

CDR3nt: TGTGCCAGCAGTAAGACAGGGGGCATGAAGCCCCAGCATTTT
CDR3aa: CASSKTGGMKPQHF
abundance: NA
d_gene: TRBD1
v_gene: TRBV6-2/TRBV6-3
j_gene: TRBJ1-5

CDR3nt: TGTGCCAGCAGCCTCCGCGGGGACAGGGAGAGGATACAGCCCCAGCATTTT
CDR3aa: CASSLRGDRERIQPQHF
abundance: once
d_gene: NA
v_gene: TRBV21-1
j_gene: TRBJ1-5

CDR3nt: TGTGCCAGCTCACCGGGGACTAGCACAGATACGCAGTATTTT
CDR3aa: CASSPGTSTDTQYF
abundance: NA
d_gene: NA
v_gene: TRBV18
j_gene: TRBJ2-3

CDR3nt: TGCGCCAGCAGCCAAGATTGGCGAGGGACTAACTATGGCTACACCTTC
CDR3aa: CASSQDWRGTNYGYTF
abundance: NA
d_gene: NA
v_gene: TRBV4-1
j_gene: TRBJ1-2

CDR3nt: TGTGCCAGCAGCTTATTAGGGACTAGCGGTTACGAGCAGTACTTC
CDR3aa: CASSLLGTSGYEQYF
abundance: NA
d_gene: TRBD2
v_gene: TRBV7-6
j_gene: TRBJ2-7

CDR3nt: TGTGCCAGCAGCCTCACAGGGTGGAAAGATACGCAGTATTTT
CDR3aa: CASSLTGWKDTQYF
abundance: few
d_gene: NA
v_gene: TRBV7-2
j_gene: TRBJ2-3

CDR3nt: TGTGCCAGCAGTTTCTCCGTGGGAGGGGCCGGGGGCTACACCTTC
CDR3aa: CASSFSVGGAGGYTF
abundance: NA
d_gene: NA
v_gene: TRBV27
j_gene: TRBJ1-2

CDR3nt: TGTGCCAGCAGCGTACGGGGGACAGATTACACCGGGGAGCTGTTTTTT
CDR3aa: CASSVRGTDYTGELFF
abundance: NA
d_gene: NA
v_gene: TRBV9
j_gene: TRBJ2-2

CDR3nt: TGTGCCAGCAGTTACGAGGGCCCACACTCTGGAAACACCATATATTTT
CDR3aa: CASSYEGPHSGNTIYF
abundance: NA
d_gene: NA
v_gene: TRBV6-5
j_gene: TRBJ1-3

CDR3nt: TGTGCCAGCAGCTCCCGGGACAGGGGGAACACCGGGGAGCTGTTTTTT
CDR3aa: CASSSRDRGNTGELFF
abundance: NA
d_gene: TRBD1
v_gene: TRBV5-4
j_gene: TRBJ2-2

CDR3nt: TGTGCCAGCAGCGCCGGGAGTCAAGAGACCCAGTACTTC
CDR3aa: CASSAGSQETQYF
abundance: NA
d_gene: NA
v_gene: TRBV9
j_gene: TRBJ2-5

CDR3nt: TGTGCCAGCAGTTCCGACAGGGGATCCTATAATTCACCCCTCCACTTT
CDR3aa: CASSSDRGSYNSPLHF
abundance: NA
d_gene: TRBD1
v_gene: TRBV6-2/TRBV6-3
j_gene: TRBJ1-6

CDR3nt: TGTGCCAGCTCACCCGAGGACAGGGGGCTGTTAGGCTATGGCTACACCTTC
CDR3aa: CASSPEDRGLLGYGYTF
abundance: NA
d_gene: TRBD1
v_gene: TRBV18
j_gene: TRBJ1-2

CDR3nt: TGTGCCAGCAGTTACTCCTTGCCAGAAACTAATGAAAAACTGTTTTTT
CDR3aa: CASSYSLPETNEKLFF
abundance: NA
d_gene: NA
v_gene: TRBV6-5
j_gene: TRBJ1-4

CDR3nt: TGTGCCAGCAGCCGAATCCGCGACAGTTCGGGTCTCGGCTACACCTTC
CDR3aa: CASSRIRDSSGLGYTF
abundance: NA
d_gene: NA
v_gene: TRBV13
j_gene: TRBJ1-2

CDR3nt: TGTGCCTGGAGTGTCGGAGGGCCGGACACTGAAGCTTTCTTT
CDR3aa: CAWSVGGPDTEAFF
abundance: NA
d_gene: NA
v_gene: TRBV30
j_gene: TRBJ1-1

CDR3nt: TGTGCCAGCAGTCGGATGGCACCGGGGTACCAAGAGACCCAGTACTTC
CDR3aa: CASSRMAPGYQETQYF
abundance: NA
d_gene: NA
v_gene: TRBV7-9
j_gene: TRBJ2-5

CDR3nt: TGTGCCAGCAGTTACGGGACAGGAGGGACTGAAGCTTTCTTT
CDR3aa: CASSYGTGGTEAFF
abundance: NA
d_gene: TRBD1
v_gene: TRBV6-5
j_gene: TRBJ1-1

CDR3nt: TGCGCCAGCAGCTACTCCACAGATACGCAGTATTTT
CDR3aa: CASSYSTDTQYF
abundance: NA
d_gene: NA
v_gene: TRBV5-1
j_gene: TRBJ2-3

CDR3nt: TGCGCCAGCAGCCACGGACAGGGGGCTCGTGGCTACACCTTC
CDR3aa: CASSHGQGARGYTF
abundance: NA
d_gene: TRBD1
v_gene: TRBV4-1
j_gene: TRBJ1-2